The sequence of this TCR beta chain was determined in a study of T cell repertoires in cytomegalovirus infection. Turning to the study itself: CMV epitopes used comprised recently identified HLA-C-restricted ones and well-studied HLA-B-restricted ones.

A few counts support this clonotype. The antigen remains undetermined. The CDR3 is 12 residues long. Deletions cut 0 bases from V and 5 bases from J, with 3 bases between. Germline loops: CDR1 KGHDR, CDR2 SFDVKD. TCRdb independently ran MiXCR on the reads; one entry per CDR3 protein. The repertoire holds roughly 920,000 distinct CDR3 sequences, with less than 40% as singletons. The chain has TRBV24-1 and TRBJ2-5; D gene unclear. This TCR was recovered from a human donor in good health (CMV status not recorded). Some clones in this sample may be carry-over from other donors' samples. Sequencing was performed on cultured CD8+ T cells from PBMCs, taken from culture after CMV antigen stimulation. The CDR3 reads CATSDLRETQYF. CDR3 in DNA: TGTGCCACCAGTGATTTGCGGGAGACCCAGTACTTC.